Listed below are T cell receptor beta chains from one sample, sequenced in a study of T cells in tuberculosis. The protocol was immunoSEQ multiplex PCR, while the TCRdb copy is restricted to in-frame clones and leaves out a portion. The repertoire holds about 88,000 clones, with roughly 93% as singletons. The sample taken for sequencing was CD1b-GMM tetramer-negative cells sorted from PBMCs. Receptors were obtained from an adult woman with latent tuberculosis. The CDR3 runs from the conserved cysteine through the conserved F or W. Each record gives: D gene, clone size, V gene, CDR3 length, J gene, CDR3 protein, CDR3 DNA. The D gene is left open where the match is weak. Rows give clone size only sometimes, using once, few, many, or a class for an expanded clone.

d_call: .; clone_size: .; v_call: TRBV19; cdr3_length: 13; j_call: TRBJ2-1; cdr3_aa: CASSIRARDGQFF; cdr3_nt: TGTGCCAGTAGTATACGGGCCAGGGATGGGCAGTTCTTC
d_call: .; clone_size: once; v_call: TRBV2; cdr3_length: 14; j_call: TRBJ2-2; cdr3_aa: CASSERRVSGELFF; cdr3_nt: TGTGCCAGCAGTGAAAGGAGGGTGTCCGGGGAGCTGTTTTTT
d_call: .; clone_size: .; v_call: TRBV4-1; cdr3_length: 17; j_call: TRBJ2-1; cdr3_aa: CASSQVAAGRGYNEQFF; cdr3_nt: TGCGCCAGCAGCCAAGTGGCCGCGGGACGGGGGTACAATGAGCAGTTCTTC
d_call: TRBD2; clone_size: .; v_call: TRBV11-2; cdr3_length: 14; j_call: TRBJ2-1; cdr3_aa: CASSLGLAMGEQFF; cdr3_nt: TGTGCCAGCAGCTTGGGACTAGCTATGGGGGAGCAGTTCTTC
d_call: TRBD2; clone_size: .; v_call: TRBV9; cdr3_length: 19; j_call: TRBJ2-3; cdr3_aa: CASSVLGAGGVTSTDTQYF; cdr3_nt: TGTGCCAGCAGCGTGTTAGGGGCGGGGGGCGTCACTAGCACAGATACGCAGTATTTT
d_call: .; clone_size: .; v_call: TRBV29-1; cdr3_length: 12; j_call: TRBJ1-2; cdr3_aa: CSARRGDYGYTF; cdr3_nt: TGCAGCGCGAGAAGGGGTGACTATGGCTACACCTTC
d_call: TRBD1; clone_size: .; v_call: TRBV30; cdr3_length: 17; j_call: TRBJ1-3; cdr3_aa: CAWSSAPGQGYGNTIYF; cdr3_nt: TGTGCCTGGAGTTCAGCACCGGGACAGGGGTATGGAAACACCATATATTTT
d_call: TRBD2; clone_size: once; v_call: TRBV9; cdr3_length: 15; j_call: TRBJ2-3; cdr3_aa: CASSERERNTDTQYF; cdr3_nt: TGTGCCAGCAGCGAGCGGGAAAGGAACACAGATACGCAGTATTTT
d_call: .; clone_size: .; v_call: TRBV4-3; cdr3_length: 15; j_call: TRBJ1-6; cdr3_aa: CASSQGATGNSPLHF; cdr3_nt: TGCGCCAGCAGCCAAGGTGCCACGGGAAATTCACCCCTCCACTTT
d_call: .; clone_size: once; v_call: TRBV5-1; cdr3_length: 15; j_call: TRBJ1-1; cdr3_aa: CASSWRLDRNTEAFF; cdr3_nt: TGCGCCAGCAGTTGGCGTCTGGACAGGAACACTGAAGCTTTCTTT
d_call: .; clone_size: .; v_call: TRBV11-2; cdr3_length: 12; j_call: TRBJ1-2; cdr3_aa: CASSSESYGYTF; cdr3_nt: TGTGCCAGCAGCTCCGAGAGTTATGGCTACACCTTC
d_call: .; clone_size: .; v_call: TRBV6-5; cdr3_length: 15; j_call: TRBJ2-1; cdr3_aa: CASSRTRIDYNEQFF; cdr3_nt: TGTGCCAGCAGCCGGACTCGGATTGACTACAATGAGCAGTTCTTC
d_call: .; clone_size: few; v_call: TRBV6-5; cdr3_length: 15; j_call: TRBJ1-5; cdr3_aa: CASSYAGKGNQPQHF; cdr3_nt: TGTGCCAGCAGTTACGCGGGGAAGGGCAATCAGCCCCAGCATTTT
d_call: TRBD1; clone_size: .; v_call: TRBV5-1; cdr3_length: 15; j_call: TRBJ1-4; cdr3_aa: CASSLAGTGGEKLFF; cdr3_nt: TGCGCCAGCAGCTTGGCAGGGACAGGGGGCGAAAAACTGTTTTTT
d_call: TRBD2; clone_size: once; v_call: TRBV2; cdr3_length: 16; j_call: TRBJ2-3; cdr3_aa: CASSNQLAGSTDTQYF; cdr3_nt: TGTGCCAGCAGTAACCAACTAGCGGGGAGCACAGATACGCAGTATTTT
d_call: TRBD2; clone_size: .; v_call: TRBV18; cdr3_length: 15; j_call: TRBJ2-3; cdr3_aa: CASSPYSGGTDTQYF; cdr3_nt: TGTGCCAGCTCACCCTATAGCGGGGGCACAGATACGCAGTATTTT
d_call: TRBD1; clone_size: few; v_call: TRBV7-6; cdr3_length: 16; j_call: TRBJ1-6; cdr3_aa: CASRPSSGQGDSPLHF; cdr3_nt: TGTGCCAGCAGGCCTTCCTCAGGACAGGGGGATTCACCCCTCCACTTT
d_call: .; clone_size: .; v_call: TRBV2; cdr3_length: 13; j_call: TRBJ1-4; cdr3_aa: CASSPGSVEKLFF; cdr3_nt: TGTGCCAGCAGCCCGGGGTCGGTCGAAAAACTGTTTTTT
d_call: TRBD2; clone_size: .; v_call: TRBV2; cdr3_length: 17; j_call: TRBJ2-6; cdr3_aa: CASGRLAGGTGANVLTF; cdr3_nt: TGTGCCAGCGGCCGACTAGCGGGGGGCACTGGGGCCAACGTCCTGACTTTC
d_call: TRBD2; clone_size: .; v_call: TRBV7-6; cdr3_length: 18; j_call: TRBJ2-1; cdr3_aa: CASSLVRAGGRSYNEQFF; cdr3_nt: TGTGCCAGCAGCTTAGTAAGGGCGGGGGGGCGGTCCTACAATGAGCAGTTCTTC
d_call: .; clone_size: .; v_call: TRBV2; cdr3_length: 15; j_call: TRBJ2-7; cdr3_aa: CASSEAEAGPREQYF; cdr3_nt: TGTGCCAGCAGTGAAGCGGAGGCAGGCCCTAGGGAGCAGTACTTC
d_call: .; clone_size: .; v_call: TRBV18; cdr3_length: 14; j_call: TRBJ2-5; cdr3_aa: CASSPPGLGETQYF; cdr3_nt: TGTGCCAGCTCACCCCCGGGACTCGGGGAGACCCAGTACTTC
d_call: TRBD1; clone_size: .; v_call: TRBV6-1; cdr3_length: 13; j_call: TRBJ2-7; cdr3_aa: CASTKGQTYEQYF; cdr3_nt: TGTGCCAGCACTAAGGGACAGACCTACGAGCAGTACTTC
d_call: .; clone_size: .; v_call: TRBV18; cdr3_length: 18; j_call: TRBJ2-6; cdr3_aa: CASSPYGTISSGANVLTF; cdr3_nt: TGTGCCAGCTCACCATACGGGACAATATCTTCTGGGGCCAACGTCCTGACTTTC
d_call: .; clone_size: .; v_call: TRBV14; cdr3_length: 15; j_call: TRBJ1-4; cdr3_aa: CASRKRGLRNEKLFF; cdr3_nt: TGTGCCAGCAGGAAGAGGGGACTCAGGAATGAAAAACTGTTTTTT
d_call: .; clone_size: .; v_call: TRBV7-9; cdr3_length: 16; j_call: TRBJ1-1; cdr3_aa: CASSFPATAPSTEAFF; cdr3_nt: TGTGCCAGCAGCTTCCCCGCGACAGCCCCGTCCACTGAAGCTTTCTTT
d_call: TRBD1; clone_size: .; v_call: TRBV2; cdr3_length: 13; j_call: TRBJ2-5; cdr3_aa: CASSKDRGETQYF; cdr3_nt: TGTGCCAGCAGCAAAGACAGGGGAGAGACCCAGTACTTC
d_call: .; clone_size: .; v_call: TRBV19; cdr3_length: 14; j_call: TRBJ1-2; cdr3_aa: CATTHQGVNYGYTF; cdr3_nt: TGTGCCACCACACACCAAGGGGTTAACTATGGCTACACCTTC
d_call: TRBD2; clone_size: .; v_call: TRBV5-4; cdr3_length: 15; j_call: TRBJ2-1; cdr3_aa: CAVITSGGTYNEQFF; cdr3_nt: TGTGCCGTAATCACTAGCGGGGGAACCTACAATGAGCAGTTCTTC
d_call: .; clone_size: .; v_call: TRBV2; cdr3_length: 12; j_call: TRBJ1-6; cdr3_aa: CASSEAVSPLHF; cdr3_nt: TGTGCCAGCAGTGAGGCCGTATCACCCCTCCACTTT
d_call: .; clone_size: .; v_call: TRBV5-1; cdr3_length: 15; j_call: TRBJ1-6; cdr3_aa: CASSSGGSYNSPLHF; cdr3_nt: TGCGCCAGCAGCTCCGGAGGATCCTATAATTCACCCCTCCACTTT
d_call: .; clone_size: .; v_call: TRBV9; cdr3_length: 15; j_call: TRBJ1-6; cdr3_aa: CASSVDNRVSSPLHF; cdr3_nt: TGTGCCAGCAGCGTAGATAACAGGGTGTCTTCACCCCTCCACTTT
d_call: TRBD1; clone_size: .; v_call: TRBV6-1; cdr3_length: 15; j_call: TRBJ2-7; cdr3_aa: CASSEFGTGPSEQYF; cdr3_nt: TGTGCCAGCAGTGAATTTGGGACAGGGCCCTCCGAGCAGTACTTC
d_call: TRBD2; clone_size: .; v_call: TRBV7-3; cdr3_length: 16; j_call: TRBJ2-3; cdr3_aa: CASSFERGAGTDTQYF; cdr3_nt: TGTGCCAGCAGCTTCGAGCGGGGGGCCGGGACAGATACGCAGTATTTT
d_call: TRBD2; clone_size: .; v_call: TRBV5-1; cdr3_length: 15; j_call: TRBJ2-3; cdr3_aa: CATPLRGGSADTQYF; cdr3_nt: TGCGCCACCCCACTTCGCGGGGGGTCGGCAGATACGCAGTATTTT
d_call: TRBD1; clone_size: .; v_call: TRBV6-1; cdr3_length: 14; j_call: TRBJ2-7; cdr3_aa: CASRYGTVFYEQYF; cdr3_nt: TGTGCCAGCAGGTACGGGACAGTATTCTACGAGCAGTACTTC
d_call: TRBD2; clone_size: .; v_call: TRBV2; cdr3_length: 15; j_call: TRBJ2-7; cdr3_aa: CASNRLAGGLGEQYF; cdr3_nt: TGTGCCAGCAATCGACTAGCGGGGGGGCTCGGCGAGCAGTACTTC
d_call: TRBD1; clone_size: .; v_call: TRBV5-1; cdr3_length: 15; j_call: TRBJ1-1; cdr3_aa: CASSLGTTGDTEAFF; cdr3_nt: TGCGCCAGCAGCTTGGGGACTACAGGGGACACTGAAGCTTTCTTT
d_call: .; clone_size: .; v_call: TRBV7-9; cdr3_length: 15; j_call: TRBJ1-2; cdr3_aa: CASSLGSSGRGGYTF; cdr3_nt: TGTGCCAGCAGCTTAGGTTCTTCAGGGCGGGGCGGCTACACCTTC
d_call: .; clone_size: .; v_call: TRBV27; cdr3_length: 15; j_call: TRBJ1-5; cdr3_aa: CASSLGRGVNQPQHF; cdr3_nt: TGTGCCAGCAGTTTGGGACGGGGGGTCAATCAGCCCCAGCATTTT